This is a list of T cell receptor beta chains from one sample in a study of blood T cell repertoires in COVID-19. Only in-frame clones appear in the TCRdb table, and some are missing; sequencing was by immunoSEQ multiplex PCR. This sample has 150,000 to 200,000 clones, with 85% to 95% found just once. Sequenced sample: peripheral blood. All receptors come from a woman aged 55-69 years with COVID-19, enrolled during active disease. CDR3s include the opening cysteine and the closing phenylalanine or tryptophan. The order of the fields is J gene, clone size, V gene, D gene, CDR3 DNA, CDR3 protein. D genes are given only for firm matches. Some rows have no size entry. The others give once, few or many, or a class for an expanded clone.

TRBJ2-2,NA,TRBV18,TRBD2,TGTGCCAGCTCACCCACCGGGGACTATCTAACCGGGGAGCTGTTTTTT,CASSPTGDYLTGELFF
TRBJ1-2,NA,TRBV18,TRBD1,TGTGCCAGCTCACCGGTACAGGACAGGGTGTATGGCTACACCTTC,CASSPVQDRVYGYTF
TRBJ1-4,NA,TRBV19,NA,TGTGCCAGTAGTACAAACACACTCTCGGGGGAAAAACTGTTTTTT,CASSTNTLSGEKLFF
TRBJ1-2,NA,TRBV6-4,TRBD1,TGTGCCAGCAGTGAGGACAGGTCCAGAGGGGGCTACACCTTC,CASSEDRSRGGYTF
TRBJ2-2,NA,TRBV6-2/TRBV6-3,TRBD2,TGTGCCAGCAGTTGGGGACTAGCGGGGGGGAACACCGGGGAGCTGTTTTTT,CASSWGLAGGNTGELFF
TRBJ2-7,NA,TRBV7-9,NA,TGTGCCAGCAGCTTATTACTGGGGCCGGGTGGTAACTACGAGCAGTACTTC,CASSLLLGPGGNYEQYF
TRBJ1-4,NA,TRBV7-2,TRBD1,TGTGCCAGCAGCTTAGGCCCCGGGACAGTTCTGACCACTGACGAAAAACTGTTTTTT,CASSLGPGTVLTTDEKLFF
TRBJ2-5,NA,TRBV7-3,TRBD2,TGTGCCAGCAGCTTATGGGGTTTGGCGAGCGGGGGCGAGACCCAGTACTTC,CASSLWGLASGGETQYF
TRBJ1-2,NA,TRBV5-6,NA,TGTGCCAGCAGCTTGGGGGGCCCCTACTATGGCTACACCTTC,CASSLGGPYYGYTF
TRBJ2-2,NA,TRBV24-1,TRBD2,TGTGCCACCAGTGATTCCACTAGCGGGGGGGGCGCGAACACCGGGGAGCTGTTTTTT,CATSDSTSGGGANTGELFF
TRBJ2-5,NA,TRBV6-4,NA,TGTGCCAGCAGTGCGAACCGGGGGGAGACCCAGTACTTC,CASSANRGETQYF
TRBJ1-2,NA,TRBV10-1,NA,TGCGCCAGCAGTATCCCTCACTATGGCTACACCTTC,CASSIPHYGYTF
TRBJ2-1,NA,TRBV6-1,TRBD2,TGTGCCAGCAGTGAAAGCGGGGGGGCCTTCTACAATGAGCAGTTCTTC,CASSESGGAFYNEQFF
TRBJ2-7,NA,TRBV7-2,TRBD2,TGTGCCAGCAGCTTCTTGGCTCGGCGGGGGGTGGAGCAGTACTTC,CASSFLARRGVEQYF
TRBJ2-1,NA,TRBV9,NA,TGTGCCAGCAGCCTCGGACTGGGCATCAATGAGCAGTTCTTC,CASSLGLGINEQFF
TRBJ2-2,NA,TRBV19,NA,TGTGCCAGTAGTCAGGCAGGGAAGAACACCGGGGAGCTGTTTTTT,CASSQAGKNTGELFF
TRBJ1-5,NA,TRBV19,TRBD1,TGTGCCAGTAGTATAGGGCGACAGGGGGTGGTTCAGCCCCAGCATTTT,CASSIGRQGVVQPQHF
TRBJ1-1,NA,TRBV18,TRBD1,TGTGCCAGCTCAGTACGACAGGGGGCATACACTGAAGCTTTCTTT,CASSVRQGAYTEAFF
TRBJ2-5,NA,TRBV9,TRBD2,TGTGCCAGCAGCCCGGGACTAGCGAGAGAGACCCAGTACTTC,CASSPGLARETQYF
TRBJ2-2,NA,TRBV5-1,NA,TGCGCCAGCAGCTTGAACACCAGGGAGCTGTTTTTT,CASSLNTRELFF
TRBJ1-2,NA,TRBV6-2/TRBV6-3,TRBD1,TGTGCCAGCAGCCAACCGCCTGGACAGGGCGCCTATGGCTACACCTTC,CASSQPPGQGAYGYTF
TRBJ1-4,NA,TRBV5-1,NA,TGCGCCAGCAGCCCCAGGGTAGAGGAAAAACTGTTTTTT,CASSPRVEEKLFF
TRBJ1-5,NA,TRBV24-1,NA,TGTGCCACCAGTGATTGGGGGGGGGCAGGGGATGGCAATCAGCCCCAGCATTTT,CATSDWGGAGDGNQPQHF
TRBJ2-5,NA,TRBV5-4,NA,TGTGCCAGCAGCTCCCCGGACGGCGGGACCCAAGAGACCCAGTACTTC,CASSSPDGGTQETQYF
TRBJ1-2,NA,TRBV2,TRBD1,TGTGCCAGCAGTGATCAGGGGGTATTCGGCTACACCTTC,CASSDQGVFGYTF
TRBJ1-5,NA,TRBV12-5,NA,TGTGCTAGTGGAATGGGGGCAGGGGATAGCAATCAGCCCCAGCATTTT,CASGMGAGDSNQPQHF
TRBJ1-5,NA,TRBV28,NA,TGTGCCAGCAGTTTAACCCCAGACAGGAATCAGCCCCAGCATTTT,CASSLTPDRNQPQHF
TRBJ1-3,NA,TRBV6-1,TRBD1,TGTGCCAGCAGTGACCAAGGGGGCCCGGGCTCTGGAAACACCATATATTTT,CASSDQGGPGSGNTIYF
TRBJ1-2,NA,TRBV27,NA,TGTGCCAGCGGCACCTGGGGCGGAAACTATGGCTACACCTTC,CASGTWGGNYGYTF
TRBJ2-3,NA,TRBV29-1,TRBD1,TGCAGCGCTAGACAGGGAGGCACAGATACGCAGTATTTT,CSARQGGTDTQYF
TRBJ2-7,NA,TRBV14,NA,TGTGCCAGCAGCCAAGATCATCAGGGAAAGCAGTACTTC,CASSQDHQGKQYF
TRBJ2-7,few,TRBV4-3,TRBD1,TGCGCCAGCAGCCAACAGGGGACAGGGGGCTACGAGCAGTACTTC,CASSQQGTGGYEQYF
TRBJ2-3,NA,TRBV19,NA,TGTGCCAGTAGTATAGGGGGGGTTGGTACGCAGTATTTT,CASSIGGVGTQYF
TRBJ1-4,NA,TRBV19,TRBD1,TGTGCCAGCCGACAGGGGGGAACTAATGAAAAACTGTTTTTT,CASRQGGTNEKLFF
TRBJ1-1,NA,TRBV10-3,NA,TGTGCCATCAGTGAGTCGTGGGGGCCGAACACTGAAGCTTTCTTT,CAISESWGPNTEAFF
TRBJ1-2,NA,TRBV5-8,TRBD1,TGTGCCAGCAGCTTCCACCGGGACAGGGCTAACTATGGCTACACCTTC,CASSFHRDRANYGYTF
TRBJ2-7,NA,TRBV4-1,NA,TGCGCCAGCAGCCAATCCCCGCGGGCCCGAAGCCACCTCGAGCAGTACTTC,CASSQSPRARSHLEQYF
TRBJ2-3,few,TRBV19,TRBD2,TGTGCCAGTAGTACTTCCGGGACTAGGGGCGATACGCAGTATTTT,CASSTSGTRGDTQYF
TRBJ1-2,NA,TRBV6-5,NA,TGTGCCAGCAGCCCCGACAGCCGACCTATCTATGGCTACACCTTC,CASSPDSRPIYGYTF
TRBJ2-5,once,TRBV5-1,NA,TGCGCCAGCAGGGCGGACTACCAAGAGACCCAGTACTTC,CASRADYQETQYF
TRBJ2-4,NA,TRBV3-1/TRBV3-2,TRBD1,TGTGCCAGCAGCCCAACAGGGGTAGCCAAAAACATTCAGTACTTC,CASSPTGVAKNIQYF
TRBJ1-5,NA,TRBV4-2,TRBD1,TGTGCCAGCAGCCCGGGGCAGGGACAGGGCTTCCAGCCCCAGCATTTT,CASSPGQGQGFQPQHF
TRBJ2-3,once,TRBV30,NA,TGTGCCTGGGACAGGACAGATACGCAGTATTTT,CAWDRTDTQYF
TRBJ2-1,NA,TRBV10-3,NA,TGTGCCATCCTCCGGGACATTAACAATGAGCAGTTCTTC,CAILRDINNEQFF
TRBJ2-3,NA,TRBV5-6,NA,TGTGCCAGCAGCTTCGACAGGACAGATACGCAGTATTTT,CASSFDRTDTQYF
TRBJ1-3,NA,TRBV7-9,NA,TGTGCCAGCAGACCAAGCGGACTCTCTGGAAACACCATATATTTT,CASRPSGLSGNTIYF
TRBJ1-3,once,TRBV7-7,TRBD1,TGTGCTAGCAGCTTAGGGACAGGTCTGGATGGAAACACCATATATTTT,CASSLGTGLDGNTIYF
TRBJ1-5,NA,TRBV19,NA,TGTGCCAGTAGTATACTAGAAGGGGCAGGGCAGCCCCAGCATTTT,CASSILEGAGQPQHF
TRBJ1-2,NA,TRBV20-1,TRBD1,TGCAGCGGACAGGTCCGATATGGCTACACCTTC,CSGQVRYGYTF
TRBJ1-2,NA,TRBV12-3/TRBV12-4,NA,TGTGCCAGCAGTTTAGGGCAGGGCTATGGCTACACCTTC,CASSLGQGYGYTF
TRBJ2-7,NA,TRBV5-1,TRBD1,TGCGCCAGCAGCCTGACGGACAGGGGAAGTGTGGGCGAGCAGTACTTC,CASSLTDRGSVGEQYF
TRBJ1-6,NA,TRBV7-2,TRBD1,TGTGCCAGCAGCTTAAGGGACAGATACAATTCACCCCTCCACTTT,CASSLRDRYNSPLHF
TRBJ2-1,once,TRBV9,TRBD2,TGTGCCAGCAGCGTAGGACTAGCGTACAATGAGCAGTTCTTC,CASSVGLAYNEQFF
TRBJ1-4,NA,TRBV5-6,TRBD1,TGTGCCAGCAGCTTGAGTAGACAGGGCTATGAAAAACTGTTTTTT,CASSLSRQGYEKLFF
TRBJ1-1,NA,TRBV5-6,TRBD1,TGTGCCAGCAGCCCCGGGGACAGGGGCACTGAAGCTTTCTTT,CASSPGDRGTEAFF
TRBJ1-1,NA,TRBV29-1,NA,TGCAGCGTTGAAGCGGTAGACAGGAACACTGAAGCTTTCTTT,CSVEAVDRNTEAFF
TRBJ1-6,NA,TRBV9,NA,TGTGCCAGCAGCGTCGGGGGTTCACCCCTCCACTTT,CASSVGGSPLHF
TRBJ2-7,NA,TRBV7-8,TRBD2,TGTGCCAGCAGCTCCCTCGGCGTATGGCGGGGGGCCTACCACGAGCAGTACTTC,CASSSLGVWRGAYHEQYF
TRBJ1-2,NA,TRBV19,NA,TGTGCCAGTAGTATCCGGACAGTAGCTAACTATGGCTACACCTTC,CASSIRTVANYGYTF